The 9 T cell receptor beta chains listed next were all sequenced from one sample in a study of PD-L1 blockade in urothelial cancer. Sequencing was performed with immunoSEQ multiplex PCR; in TCRdb, only in-frame clones are kept and a portion is missing. The sample holds 25,000 to 30,000 clones; roughly 86% are singletons and the top ten take 3.1%. The sample consisted of PBMCs, taken around atezolizumab (anti-PD-L1) treatment. The receptor source for this set is a man in his fifties or sixties with urothelial cancer.

The rearrangement uses TRBV7-2 and TRBJ1-1; the match to TRBD1 covers 8 bases. The CDR3 is made up of 15 amino acids. J was trimmed by 0 bases and V by 6 bases; bases with no gene match: 6. Germline-derived CDR1 and CDR2 are SGHTA and FQGNSA. CDR3 bases: TGTGCCAGCAGGAAGGACAGGGTATTGAACACTGAAGCTTTCTTT. Translation gives CASRKDRVLNTEAFF.

This clone has more than one count but fewer than ten. The V gene is TRBV7-9, the J gene TRBJ2-4, with 11 bases fitting TRBD2. The CDR3 runs 14 residues. Germline CDR1 reads SEHNR; CDR2 reads FQNEAQ (reference sequence). Germline trimming cut 4 bases from V and 8 bases from J; bases unmatched to any gene: 4. CDR3 in amino acids: CASSSGTSGDIQYF. CDR3 DNA sequence: TGTGCCAGCAGCTCCGGGACTAGCGGAGACATTCAGTACTTC.

The V gene is TRBV7-9, the J gene TRBJ2-1; the D gene is possibly TRBD1 (6 bases). V lost 2 bases and J 8 bases, leaving 13 bases between the germline ends. CDR1 and CDR2 from the germline V gene are SEHNR and FQNEAQ (reference sequence). The CDR3 runs to 14 residues. CDR3 protein: CASSLRTESDEQFF. The CDR3 nucleotides read TGTGCCAGCAGCTTACGGACAGAGAGCGATGAGCAGTTCTTC.

The gene calls are TRBV28 and TRBJ1-1, with 11 bases identical to TRBD1. CDR3 length: 14 amino acids. Germline V gene data show CDR1 as MDHEN and CDR2 as SYDVKM. V was clipped by 5 bases and J by 5 bases; unmatched bases: 4. This CDR3 is CASSRTGGGTEAFF. The CDR3 DNA reads as TGTGCCAGCAGTCGGACAGGGGGCGGGACTGAAGCTTTCTTT.

There are a few counts of this clone. V and J are TRBV11-3 and TRBJ2-1; 12 bases agree with TRBD1. Per germline, CDR1 SGHNT and CDR2 YENEEA. The CDR3 totals 15 residues. Trimming cost V 4 bases and J 9 bases; bases outside gene matches: 7. The CDR3 nucleotides are TGTGCCAGCAGCTCCCGGGACAGGGGGCTGCTTGAGCAGTTCTTC. This gives the protein CASSSRDRGLLEQFF.

CDR3 residues: CASRQTGAGMGYTF. DNA of the CDR3: TGTGCCAGCAGACAGACAGGGGCGGGGATGGGCTACACCTTC. The chain carries TRBV5-6 and TRBJ1-2; TRBD1 matches at 8 bases. V was clipped by 5 bases and J by 8 bases; unmatched bases: 11. CDR1 and CDR2 (germline): SGHDT, YYEEEE. This CDR3 has 14 residues. Using reference TRBV5-6 and TRBJ1-2 for the parts outside the CDR3, the full variable domain is DAGVTQSPTHLIKTRGQQVTLRCSPKSGHDTVSWYQQALGQGPQFIFQYYEEEERQRGNFPDRFSGHQFPNYSSELNVNALLLGDSALYLCASRQTGAGMGYTFGSGTRLTVV.

This chain links TRBV18 with TRBJ1-2; no firm D call. The length of the CDR3 is 13 residues. The germline V and J ends were trimmed by 1 base and 0 bases, with 3 bases remaining between them. Germline V gene sequence: CDR1 KGHSH, CDR2 LQKENI. CDR3 residues: CASSPLTNYGYTF. The CDR3 bases are TGTGCCAGCTCACCACTAACTAACTATGGCTACACCTTC. Using reference TRBV18 and TRBJ1-2 for the parts outside the CDR3, the full variable domain is NAGVMQNPRHLVRRRGQEARLRCSPMKGHSHVYWYRQLPEEGLKFMVYLQKENIIDESGMPKERFSAEFPKEGPSILRIQQVVRGDSAAYFCASSPLTNYGYTFGSGTRLTVV.

J is TRBJ2-7 and V is TRBV28; 8 positions match TRBD2. In germline, CDR1 is MDHEN, CDR2 SYDVKM. The CDR3 has 17 residues. Losses at the gene ends were 5 bases for V and 2 bases for J; bases not matched to a gene: 14. CDR3 sequence: CASSPRRGIAGPYEQYF. The CDR3 coding sequence is TGTGCCAGCAGTCCCCGACGGGGAATAGCGGGACCCTACGAGCAGTACTTC.

This chain uses TRBV5-6 with TRBJ1-5; 9 positions match TRBD1. V shed 3 bases, J shed 3 bases, and the junction held 4 bases outside the gene matches. The CDR3 runs to 15 residues. Per germline, CDR1 SGHDT and CDR2 YYEEEE. The CDR3 DNA is TGTGCCAGCAGCTGGGGACAGGGTTACAATCAGCCCCAGCATTTT. Encoded protein: CASSWGQGYNQPQHF.